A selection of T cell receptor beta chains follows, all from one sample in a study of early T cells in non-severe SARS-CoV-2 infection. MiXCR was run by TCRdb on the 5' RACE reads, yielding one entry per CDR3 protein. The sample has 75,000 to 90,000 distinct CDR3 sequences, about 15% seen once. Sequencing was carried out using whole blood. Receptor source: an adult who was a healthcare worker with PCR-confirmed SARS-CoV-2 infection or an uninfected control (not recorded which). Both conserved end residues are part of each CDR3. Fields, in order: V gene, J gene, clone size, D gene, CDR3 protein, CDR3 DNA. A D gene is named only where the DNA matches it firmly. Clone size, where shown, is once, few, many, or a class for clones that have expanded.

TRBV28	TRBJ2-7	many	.	CASNNGQPYEQYF	TGTGCCAGCAACAACGGACAGCCCTACGAGCAGTACTTC
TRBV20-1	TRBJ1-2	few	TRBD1	CSASAGGRYGYTF	TGCAGTGCTAGCGCAGGGGGAAGGTACGGCTACACCTTC
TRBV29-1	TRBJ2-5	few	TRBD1	CSVGTGRYQETQYF	TGCAGCGTTGGGACAGGGAGGTACCAAGAGACCCAGTACTTC
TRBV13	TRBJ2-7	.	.	CASSDYREKYEQYF	TGTGCCAGCAGCGACTACAGGGAGAAGTACGAGCAGTACTTC
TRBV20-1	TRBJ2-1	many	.	CSALRNNEQFF	TGCAGTGCTCTCCGAAACAATGAGCAGTTCTTC
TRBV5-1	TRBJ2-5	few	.	CASSSAGQWKETQYF	TGCGCCAGCAGCTCCGCCGGACAATGGAAAGAGACCCAGTACTTC
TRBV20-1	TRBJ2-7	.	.	CSAWVGGGTYEQYF	TGCAGTGCTTGGGTGGGAGGGGGAACCTACGAGCAGTACTTC
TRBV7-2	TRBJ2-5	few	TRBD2	CASSSGAGGGYQETQYF	TGTGCCAGCAGCTCAGGAGCGGGAGGGGGGTACCAAGAGACCCAGTACTTC
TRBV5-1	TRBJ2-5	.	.	CASSRDKGETQYF	TGCGCCAGCAGCAGGGACAAGGGGGAGACCCAGTACTTC
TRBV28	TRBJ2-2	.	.	CASSLGRLHTGELFF	TGTGCCAGCAGTTTGGGTCGACTGCACACCGGGGAGCTGTTTTTT
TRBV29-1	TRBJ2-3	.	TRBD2	CSVEVTGTNTDTQYF	TGCAGCGTTGAAGTTACGGGGACTAACACAGATACGCAGTATTTT